Shown below are 24 T cell receptor beta chains from a single sample sequenced in a study of T cells in Graves' hyperthyroidism and ophthalmopathy. Template material for amplifying TCR beta CDR3 regions consisted of RNA transcripts. The primer set for the first-round RT-PCR of the TCR CDR3 was HTBI. MiXCR, applied by TCRdb to the multiplex PCR reads, yields one record per CDR3 protein. This table has about half a million distinct CDR3 sequences, 15% to 20% appearing once. Sequenced sample: blood. These receptors all come from a young woman with Graves' ophthalmopathy.

About this clonotype: A much larger clone lies one base from this, so it may be a read error. The chain is built from TRBV5-1 and TRBJ1-1, with unresolved D. The V gene lost 4 bases and the J gene lost 5 bases, with 18 bases spanning the gap. Germline CDR1 reads SGHRS; CDR2 reads YFSETQ. The CDR3 totals 15 residues. In DNA, the CDR3 is TGCGCCAGCAGCCCCGAACGAAGCGCACGGACTGAAGCTTTCTTT. It is translated as CASSPERSARTEAFF. Combining the CDR3 with reference TRBV5-1 and TRBJ1-1 gives the whole variable domain KAGVTQTPRYLIKTRGQQVTLSCSPISGHRSVSWYQQTPGQGLQFLFEYFSETQRNKGNFPGRFSGRQFSNSRSEMNVSTLELGDSALYLCASSPERSARTEAFFGQGTRLTVV.

V usage is TRBV5-8 and J usage is TRBJ2-5; D perhaps matches TRBD1 (5 bases). CDR1 is SGHTS and CDR2 is YDEGEE in the germline V gene. V lost 2 bases and J 3 bases, leaving 8 bases between the germline ends. This CDR3 is built from 13 residues. CDR3 sequence reads: CASSLEDKETQYF. The CDR3 bases are TGTGCCAGCAGCTTAGAGGACAAAGAGACCCAGTACTTC.

This clonotype was counted between two and nine times. This chain joins TRBV9 and TRBJ2-5, with unresolved D. The CDR3 is 13 residues long. CDR1 and CDR2 from the germline V gene are SGDLS and YYNGEE. Trimming cost V 3 bases and J 1 base, with 7 bases left between them. Here the CDR3 reads CASSGAGQETQYF. The DNA of the CDR3 is TGTGCCAGCAGCGGGGCAGGCCAAGAGACCCAGTACTTC.

This clonotype was found a few times. The rearrangement links TRBV7-9 to TRBJ2-7; D is undetermined. The ends were cut back, 7 bases at V and 5 bases at J, with 12 bases in the middle. The CDR3 spans 12 residues. The germline V gene encodes CDR1 SEHNR and CDR2 FQNEAQ (reference sequence). The CDR3, as DNA: TGTGCCAGCACCCCTATCAGCGACGAGCAGTACTTC. It translates to CASTPISDEQYF. Looking up the rest from reference TRBV7-9 and TRBJ2-7 gives the full variable domain: DTGVSQNPRHKITKRGQNVTFRCDPISEHNRLYWYRQTLGQGPEFLTYFQNEAQLEKSRLLSDRFSAERPKGSFSTLEIQRTEQGDSAMYLCASTPISDEQYFGPGTRLTVT.

Regarding this clonotype: It may be a read error: a sequence one base away is much more abundant. The chain uses TRBV28 and TRBJ1-5; TRBD1 agrees at 7 bases. The junction had 9 bases not matched to a gene; V was cut back by 10 bases and J by 6 bases. The germline V gene has CDR1 MDHEN and CDR2 SYDVKM. This CDR3 comprises 13 residues. CDR3 region: CANRTDRSQPQHF. CDR3 nucleotides: TGTGCCAACAGGACGGACAGGAGTCAGCCCCAGCATTTT.

This clonotype has ten or more counts. The J gene is TRBJ2-1, the V gene TRBV4-3, with TRBD2 matching over 10 bases. Germline V gene data show CDR1 as LGHNA and CDR2 as YSLEER. With V trimmed by 1 base and J by 5 bases, 5 bases remained unmatched. The CDR3 sequence is 16 residues long. CDR3 amino acids: CASSQATSGTDNEQFF. The CDR3 region has the DNA TGCGCCAGCAGCCAAGCAACTAGCGGGACCGACAATGAGCAGTTCTTC.

Ten or more counts support this clonotype. CDR3 residues: CASSLTGSTEAFF. For the CDR3, the DNA is TGTGCCAGCAGCTTAACGGGGAGCACTGAAGCTTTCTTT. The genes are TRBV7-3 and TRBJ1-1; D unresolved. CDR1 and CDR2 from the germline V gene are SGHTA and FQGTGA. Between the trimmed V and J ends, which lost 0 bases and 4 bases, there was a span of 6 bases. CDR3 length equals 13 residues.

Many counts were recorded for this clonotype. The CDR3 reads CSARAPRLAGDTGELFF. CDR3 DNA sequence: TGCAGTGCTAGAGCCCCCCGACTAGCGGGAGACACCGGGGAGCTGTTTTTT. V is TRBV20-1 and J is TRBJ2-2; 12 bases match TRBD2. Germline lookup yields CDR1 DFQATT and CDR2 SNEGSKA (reference sequence). V shed 1 base, J shed 3 bases, and the junction held 6 bases outside the gene matches. This CDR3 contains 17 residues.

This clonotype was picked up a small number of times. The chain is built from TRBV7-6 and TRBJ2-1; D is undetermined. The V gene lost 5 bases and the J gene lost 7 bases, with 9 bases spanning the gap. The germline CDR1 and CDR2 sequences are SGHVS and FNYEAQ. The CDR3 runs to 12 residues. In nucleotides, the CDR3 is TGTGCCAGCAGCCGACGGGCAAATGAGCAGTTCTTC. It yields the protein CASSRRANEQFF.

This clonotype has more than one count but fewer than ten. The chain couples TRBV29-1 to TRBJ2-7; D gene ambiguous. Germline values: CDR1 SQVTM, CDR2 ANQGSEA. The CDR3 runs to 12 residues. Trimming left V 4 bases short and J 0 bases short, with 7 bases between. For the CDR3, the DNA is TGCAGCGTTGCGCAGAGCTCCTACGAGCAGTACTTC. Translated: CSVAQSSYEQYF.

This clonotype was seen repeatedly, ten times or more. The genes are TRBV20-1 and TRBJ2-2; perhaps TRBD2 as D (5 bases). The CDR3 consists of 15 residues. Germline V gives CDR1 DFQATT, CDR2 SNEGSKA (reference sequence). V lost 6 bases and J lost 3, with 17 bases in between. The CDR3 sequence: CSADPSEGDTGELFF. CDR3 coding DNA: TGCAGTGCGGATCCGTCCGAGGGCGACACCGGGGAGCTGTTTTTT.

This clonotype appeared a few times. The genes are TRBV27 and TRBJ2-7; D is uncertain. Per the germline V gene, CDR1 is MNHEY and CDR2 is SMNVEV (reference sequence). This CDR3 is 13 amino acids long. Trimming left V 5 bases short and J 3 bases short, with 11 bases between. CDR3 sequence reads: CASSPRLGYEQYF. The CDR3 DNA follows: TGTGCCAGCAGTCCGCGACTGGGCTACGAGCAGTACTTC.

The chain combines TRBV18 with TRBJ1-2; D may be TRBD1 (6 bases). The CDR3 spans 15 residues. Trimming took off 4 bases at V and 2 bases at J, with 14 bases between the two ends. Germline-derived CDR1 and CDR2 are KGHSH and LQKENI. CDR3 loop: CASSLTGKGNYGYTF. Written as DNA, the CDR3 is TGTGCCAGCTCACTTACAGGGAAAGGAAACTATGGCTACACCTTC.

Ten or more counts support this clonotype. This rearrangement joins TRBV4-2 to TRBJ2-7, with D perhaps TRBD2 (6 bases). The CDR3 covers 14 residues. Trimming stripped 3 bases from V and 6 bases from J, with 15 bases between. The germline CDR1 and CDR2 sequences are LGHNA and YNFKEQ. Written as DNA, the CDR3 is TGTGCCAGCAGCCACGCCCTACAGGAGGGCGAGCAGTACTTC. This sequence encodes CASSHALQEGEQYF.

The chain couples TRBV6-4 to TRBJ2-1; possibly TRBD2 for D (6 bases). Trimming stripped 4 bases from V and 7 bases from J, with 14 bases between. The CDR3 length is 14 residues. Germline CDR1 is MRHNA and CDR2 is SNTAGT. CDR3 coding DNA: TGTGCCAGCAGTGCGAAGGGTGGGGGGAATGAGCAGTTCTTC. The encoded protein is CASSAKGGGNEQFF.

This clonotype has ten or more counts. The gene calls are TRBV7-2 and TRBJ1-1; D call uncertain. The CDR3 length is 16 residues. V lost 4 bases and J lost 0, with 15 bases in between. Germline V lookup: CDR1 SGHTA, CDR2 FQGNSA. CDR3 protein: CASSWGVASLNTEAFF. Here the CDR3 DNA reads TGTGCCAGCAGCTGGGGAGTGGCAAGCTTGAACACTGAAGCTTTCTTT.

This chain joins TRBV5-4 and TRBJ2-2; the D gene is possibly TRBD2 (6 bases). CDR1 and CDR2 (germline): SGHNT, YYREEE (reference sequence). V shed 0 bases and J shed 1 base, with 16 bases lying between them. The CDR3 extends over 18 amino acids. Written as DNA, the CDR3 is TGTGCCAGCAGCTTGGCCCTTGCCGGGACTTTGAACACCGGGGAGCTGTTTTTT. Amino acids: CASSLALAGTLNTGELFF.

This clonotype was recorded many times. The chain has TRBV30 and TRBJ2-1; D is uncertain. Germline CDR1 is GTSNPN and CDR2 is SVGIG (reference sequence). There are 13 residues in the CDR3. V was clipped by 7 bases and J by 2 bases, with 12 bases between them. The CDR3 here is CASNLETYNEQFF. In DNA, the CDR3 is TGTGCCTCGAACCTAGAAACCTACAATGAGCAGTTCTTC.

The V gene is TRBV6-1, the J gene TRBJ2-6; TRBD1 matches 8 bases. The V segment lost 6 bases and the J segment 2 bases; nucleotides outside the gene matches: 9. The CDR3 contains 17 residues. Germline lookup yields CDR1 MNHNS and CDR2 SASEGT. CDR3 region: CASRIQGGKPGANVLTF. As DNA, the CDR3 is TGTGCCAGCAGGATACAGGGGGGAAAACCTGGGGCCAACGTCCTGACTTTC.

This clonotype was seen a handful of times. The chain is built from TRBV7-9 and TRBJ2-5; the match to TRBD2 covers 10 bases. Trimming cost V 5 bases and J 5 bases; bases outside gene matches: 17. CDR1 and CDR2 (germline): SEHNR, FQNEAQ (reference sequence). CDR3 length: 18 amino acids. The CDR3 nucleotides read TGTGCCAGCAGCCACTCCTGGTCTAGCGGGAGAGGAAAGGAGACCCAGTACTTC. Its protein is CASSHSWSSGRGKETQYF.

In its sample, this clonotype was seen a few times. The junction and the germline gene differ at one end; a read error may be behind it. This sequence joins TRBV7-8 and TRBJ1-2, with TRBD1 matching 7 bases. The germline gives CDR1 SGHVS, CDR2 FQNEAQ. The length of the CDR3 is 16 residues. The CDR3 loop reads CASSLARQGGDYDYTF. The CDR3 bases are TGTGCCAGCAGCTTAGCGCGCCAGGGGGGAGACTATGACTACACCTTC.

This clonotype showed up many times. V and J are TRBV30 and TRBJ1-6; 8 bases match TRBD1. The CDR3 sequence is 13 residues long. Losses at the gene ends were 2 bases for V and 10 bases for J; bases not matched to a gene: 4. Germline V gene sequence: CDR1 GTSNPN, CDR2 SVGIG (reference sequence). The CDR3 sequence is CAWSQGARSPLHF. DNA for the CDR3: TGTGCCTGGAGTCAGGGGGCGAGATCACCCCTCCACTTT.

The table lists this clonotype with a few counts. The gene calls are TRBV20-1 and TRBJ2-7; 9 bases are shared with TRBD1. V lost 0 bases, J lost 4 bases, and 7 bases stayed unmatched. Germline V CDR1 and CDR2: DFQATT, SNEGSKA (reference sequence). This CDR3 is built from 15 residues. CDR3 sequence: CSARELDRGVYEQYF. DNA of the CDR3: TGCAGTGCTAGAGAGTTAGACAGGGGGGTGTACGAGCAGTACTTC.

V is TRBV7-9 and J is TRBJ2-2, with a possible D match to TRBD1 (5 bases). Trimming shortened V by 5 bases and J by 7 bases, and 11 bases separated the two germline ends. CDR3 length: 13 residues. CDR1 is SEHNR, CDR2 FQNEAQ, per germline (reference sequence). CDR3 coding DNA: TGTGCCAGCAGCCGCCGACAGTTCGGGGAGCTGTTTTTT. It encodes CASSRRQFGELFF.